This TCR beta chain was identified during a study of beta chain features in type 1 diabetes. Overall study: The samples had around 98 million sorted cells examined in all.

Worth noting for this clone: Its cognate antigen is unknown.

The germline V and J ends were trimmed by 6 bases and 6 bases, with 8 bases remaining between them. The CDR3 contains 12 residues. CDR1 and CDR2 (germline): MNHGY, SAAAGT. Central memory, naive, regulatory and stem cell-like memory CD4+ cells were sorted by CD45RO/CCR7/CD25/CD127/CD95/CD27. All sorted populations exceeded 95% purity. Investigators reverse transcribed all isolated RNA, so they sequenced expressed TCRB transcripts. The protocol was immunoSEQ multiplex PCR, while the TCRdb copy is restricted to in-frame clones and leaves out a portion. The profile shows 160,000 or so clones, approximately 9.9% of them singletons. Study-level points and caveats: More deletions and fewer insertions at VDJ junctions were found in patients with type 1 diabetes.

The sequencing sample was made of central memory CD4+ T cells from blood. V usage is TRBV6-8 and J usage is TRBJ2-2; perhaps TRBD2 as D (6 bases). The TCR originated in a woman aged 18 to 35 in good health. The CDR3 DNA sequence: TGTGCCAGCAGCGGGAGCCCCGGGGAGCTGTTTTTT. Translating it yields CASSGSPGELFF.